This TCR beta chain derives from a study of T cell responses to AZD1222 COVID-19 vaccine. In germline, CDR1 is MNHEY, CDR2 SMNVEV (reference sequence). The CDR3 length is 20 residues. Unmatched junction bases numbered 8, after V lost 3 bases and J lost 0 bases. TCRdb's copy holds only in-frame clones and misses some; the assay was immunoSEQ multiplex PCR. The profile shows roughly 100,000 clones, 88% of them singletons. The study, taken as a whole, reports: Across the whole spike, CD4 TCRs peaked at regions 160-218 and 743-854. There were repertoire samples only from the period after the peak T cell response.

Comments on this clone: No antigen is known for it.

The V and J genes are TRBV27 and TRBJ2-6, with 13 bases matching TRBD2. The clonotype originates from an adult in good health. This specimen was peripheral blood, taken on day 0 of AZD1222 vaccination. DNA of the CDR3: TGTGCCAGCAGTTTCCGACTAGCGGGAGGCCACAGCTCTGGGGCCAACGTCCTGACTTTC. This translates into CASSFRLAGGHSSGANVLTF.